This entry is about one TCR beta chain. This entry belongs to a study of blood T cell repertoires in COVID-19. Clones were read by immunoSEQ multiplex PCR, and TCRdb kept only the in-frame ones, dropping some. The data hold approximately 260,000 clones, with roughly 82% observed a single time. Germline-derived CDR1 and CDR2 are SGHTA and FQGNSA. This CDR3 is built from 16 residues. The V and J ends lost 5 bases and 6 bases, in that order; junction bases with no gene match: 8. The V gene is TRBV7-2, the J gene TRBJ2-5; TRBD2 agrees at 14 bases. The sample taken for sequencing was peripheral blood. The sequence came from a woman of 80 years or more with active or convalescent COVID-19. CDR3 residues: CASSQPGTSGSQTQYF. The CDR3 DNA sequence: TGTGCCAGCAGCCAGCCCGGGACTAGCGGGAGCCAGACCCAGTACTTC.